This entry lists 5 T cell receptor beta chains sequenced from one sample in a study of cytomegalovirus exposure and HLA in healthy donors. Primers for the PCR totalled 60 Vbeta and 13 Jbeta. Measured with immunoSEQ multiplex PCR; TCRdb has only the in-frame clones, and not every one. The table includes approximately 110,000 clones, 74% detected once. Sample: PBMCs. The receptors were sampled from a middle-aged man in good health and CMV-seropositive.

The rearrangement joins TRBV2 to TRBJ2-5; 11 bases map to TRBD1. The length of the CDR3 is 14 residues. After removal of 11 bases from V and 4 bases from J, the junction contained 9 bases not matched to a gene. Germline V gene sequence: CDR1 SNHLY, CDR2 FYNNEI. The CDR3 loop is CAGRGQGAGETQYF. The CDR3 coding sequence is TGTGCCGGCCGCGGACAGGGGGCAGGAGAGACCCAGTACTTC.

This sequence joins TRBV6-5 and TRBJ2-7; the D gene is possibly TRBD2 (6 bases). Germline-derived CDR1 and CDR2 are MNHEY and SVGAGI. V was pared by 6 bases and J by 3 bases, with 18 bases between. There are 15 residues in the CDR3. This CDR3 is CASSRRGAQSYEQYF. The CDR3 coding sequence is TGTGCCAGCAGCCGCCGCGGGGCCCAGAGCTACGAGCAGTACTTC.

The chain couples TRBV30 to TRBJ1-4; TRBD1 might be the D (5 bases). The V gene lost 3 bases and the J gene lost 6 bases, with 14 bases spanning the gap. The CDR3 has 14 amino acids. Per the germline V gene, CDR1 is GTSNPN and CDR2 is SVGIG (reference sequence). For the CDR3, the DNA is TGTGCCTGGAGCGGGGGTTCCAGGGATGAAAAACTGTTTTTT. Protein sequence: CAWSGGSRDEKLFF.

The rearrangement joins TRBV2 to TRBJ2-1; 9 bases are shared with TRBD2. CDR1 is SNHLY, CDR2 FYNNEI, per germline. The length of the CDR3 is 17 residues. Unmatched junction bases numbered 13, after V lost 3 bases and J lost 7 bases. CDR3 coding DNA: TGTGCCAGCAGTGATCCCATCCGTAGCGGGAGTGTTAATGAGCAGTTCTTC. This encodes CASSDPIRSGSVNEQFF. Drawing the rest from reference TRBV2 and TRBJ2-1, the complete variable domain is EPEVTQTPSHQVTQMGQEVILRCVPISNHLYFYWYRQILGQKVEFLVSFYNNEISEKSEIFDDQFSVERPDGSNFTLKIRSTKLEDSAMYFCASSDPIRSGSVNEQFFGPGTRLTVL.

This clone has only a few counts. This sequence joins TRBV7-2 and TRBJ2-1; 7 bases align to TRBD1. The ends lost 4 bases at V and 2 bases at J; junction bases unmatched: 5. The CDR3 contains 15 residues. From germline, CDR1 is SGHTA and CDR2 FQGNSA. The CDR3 loop reads CASSSRQGPYNEQFF. The CDR3 nucleotides are TGTGCCAGCAGCTCCCGACAGGGCCCCTACAATGAGCAGTTCTTC.